This T cell receptor beta chain derives from a study of T-cell memory formation after mild COVID-19. TCRdb redid the calling of the 5' RACE reads with MiXCR, one entry per CDR3 protein. Of about 610,000 distinct CDR3 sequences in the sample, around a sixth are singletons; the top ten hold around 7.8%. CDR3 length: 15 residues. Trimming left V 6 bases short and J 3 bases short, with 19 bases between. Per germline, CDR1 SQVTM and CDR2 ANQGSEA. The source of this sequence is an adult woman who had mild COVID-19 (a few samples of this study predate the infection). Cell type and time point are not known. Sequencing input: PBMCs or a T cell subset sorted from them (not recorded which). The chain carries TRBV29-1 and TRBJ2-3; a weak D match, TRBD2 (6 bases). CDR3 loop: CSVMGLPVGTDTQYF. The CDR3 region has the DNA TGCAGCGTGATGGGACTCCCGGTGGGGACAGATACGCAGTATTTT.